This T cell receptor beta chain was recorded in a study of cytomegalovirus exposure and HLA in healthy donors. For the study at large: Of all 370 or so donors who were genotyped, 75% to 85% belonged to the Caucasian-associated ancestry cluster. Study findings and constraints: In an earlier analysis, productive rearrangement rates for most beta V segments clustered near 87% or 30%.

The PCR contained 60 Vbeta and 13 Jbeta primers. Data came from immunoSEQ multiplex PCR; TCRdb stores just in-frame clones and leaves some out. The table has 110,000 to 150,000 clones, about 75% seen once. In regard to this clone: Its target is not known.

Donors were nominally healthy when sampled, though unrecorded immune exposures were likely. The clonotype comes from a man aged 25-45 years in good health and CMV-seronegative. The sample comprised PBMCs.

The CDR3 sequence: CASSAPSGGNYEQYF. CDR3 DNA sequence: TGTGCCAGCAGTGCCCCTAGCGGGGGGAACTACGAGCAGTACTTC. The chain links TRBV6-5 to TRBJ2-7; 11 bases line up with TRBD2. The trim removed 5 bases at V and 3 bases at J, leaving 6 bases unmatched. Germline V gene lookup returns CDR1 MNHEY and CDR2 SVGAGI. The CDR3 contains 15 residues.